A single sample is the source of the 27 T cell receptor beta chains below, sequenced in a study of T cells expressing NK-cell markers. Using the 5' RACE reads, TCRdb records one entry per CDR3 protein without DNA. Recorded for this sample: roughly 180,000 distinct CDR3 sequences. The sample was blood T cells: a sorted CD56 or NKG2C T cell subset, CD4+ or CD8+ T cells, or bulk PBMC T cells (not recorded which). These receptors were taken from a woman between 18 and 70 years old in good health.

V gene TRBV12-3 or TRBV12-4 combines with J gene TRBJ2-5; with no DNA, the TCRdb D assignment of TRBD2 cannot be verified. This CDR3 comprises 14 residues. The CDR3 protein is CASSLGASIGTQYF.

The CDR3 region is CSARTSVNQPQHF. This chain joins TRBV20-1 and TRBJ1-5. CDR1 DFQATT and CDR2 SNEGSKA come from the germline V gene (reference sequence). The CDR3 consists of 13 residues.

This chain links TRBV11-2 with TRBJ1-1; TCRdb selects TRBD1, and the lack of DNA leaves this call unchecked. Germline CDR1 SGHAT, CDR2 FQNNGV. The CDR3 covers 15 residues. CDR3 protein: CASSLVWDRRTEAFF.

The genes are TRBV4-1 and TRBJ2-7. CDR1 is MGHRA, CDR2 YSYEKL, per germline. The length of the CDR3 is 13 residues. CDR3 sequence: CASSLVLGEEQYF.

The rearrangement uses TRBV20-1 and TRBJ2-1; TCRdb's D gene call, TRBD2, goes unchecked for lack of DNA. This CDR3 contains 20 residues. Germline V lookup: CDR1 DFQATT, CDR2 SNEGSKA (reference sequence). This chain's CDR3 is CSARVPGLAGALSSYNEQFF.

The chain is built from TRBV3-1 and TRBJ2-2; with no DNA, the TCRdb D assignment of TRBD2 cannot be verified. CDR1 LGHDT and CDR2 YNNKEL come from the germline V gene (reference sequence). This CDR3 spans 16 amino acids. The CDR3: CASSQGTSGTTGELFF.

This chain connects TRBV10-3 to TRBJ2-5; TCRdb selects TRBD1, and the lack of DNA leaves this call unchecked. This CDR3 region has 14 residues. CDR1 ENHRY and CDR2 SYGVKD come from the germline V gene. The CDR3: CAIRGGNNPETQYF.

V usage is TRBV4-1 and J usage is TRBJ2-1; the D gene TCRdb calls, TRBD2, cannot be checked with no DNA. CDR1 MGHRA and CDR2 YSYEKL come from the germline V gene. The length of the CDR3 is 17 residues. The CDR3 loop reads CASSQEILAGYYNEQFF.

V gene TRBV7-7 combines with J gene TRBJ2-2. Germline V CDR1 and CDR2: SSHAT, FNYEAQ (reference sequence). This CDR3 contains 17 residues. The CDR3 protein is CASSLNSGRSNTGELFF.

This chain links TRBV10-3 with TRBJ2-3; without DNA, the TCRdb call of TRBD2 cannot be checked. The CDR3 loop spans 16 amino acids. Germline lookup yields CDR1 ENHRY and CDR2 SYGVKD. The CDR3 is CAISESRTISTDTQYF.

The V call is TRBV9, the J call TRBJ2-1. This CDR3 is 16 amino acids long. Germline lookup yields CDR1 SGDLS and CDR2 YYNGEE. CDR3 sequence reads: CASSVASTRSYNEQFF. The full variable domain, with the rest looked up from reference TRBV9 and TRBJ2-1, is DSGVTQTPKHLITATGQRVTLRCSPRSGDLSVYWYQQSLDQGLQFLIQYYNGEERAKGNILERFSAQQFPDLHSELNLSSLELGDSALYFCASSVASTRSYNEQFFGPGTRLTVL.

The chain couples TRBV20-1 to TRBJ2-1; TCRdb designates TRBD2, a call that cannot be tested without DNA. The V gene's germline CDR1 is DFQATT and CDR2 SNEGSKA (reference sequence). This CDR3 spans 16 amino acids. CDR3 sequence: CSAKQASGASYNEQFF.

This chain links TRBV12-3 or TRBV12-4 with TRBJ2-5; TCRdb picks TRBD2, but there is no DNA to check that call. This CDR3 contains 18 residues. CDR3 in amino acids: CASSTNLRLAGTQETQYF.

The rearrangement joins TRBV5-5 to TRBJ1-4. The CDR3 is made up of 15 amino acids. Germline CDR1 is SGHKS and CDR2 is YYEKEE (reference sequence). The chain's CDR3 is CASSWGQATNEKLFF.

The V gene is TRBV7-8, the J gene TRBJ2-5; TCRdb's D call of TRBD1 is untestable without DNA. Germline CDR1 SGHVS, CDR2 FQNEAQ. The CDR3 loop spans 14 amino acids. CDR3 protein: CASSLPRGGETQYF.

The chain uses TRBV29-1 and TRBJ2-3; TCRdb's D gene call, TRBD1, goes unchecked for lack of DNA. The CDR3 runs 13 residues. The germline V gene encodes CDR1 SQVTM and CDR2 ANQGSEA. The CDR3 reads CSVPVGDPDTQYF.

This chain joins TRBV5-1 and TRBJ2-7; TCRdb reports TRBD2, a call that lacks DNA to check it against. This CDR3 has 14 residues. The germline V gene encodes CDR1 SGHRS and CDR2 YFSETQ. The CDR3 is CASRGQQSSYEQYF.

This rearrangement joins TRBV7-9 to TRBJ2-2. CDR3 length equals 15 residues. The germline V gene has CDR1 SEHNR and CDR2 FQNEAQ (reference sequence). This CDR3 is CASSYLSTNTGELFF.

The chain employs TRBV4-2 and TRBJ2-4; TCRdb designates TRBD2, a call that cannot be tested without DNA. There are 21 residues in the CDR3. Per the germline V gene, CDR1 is LGHNA and CDR2 is YNFKEQ. CDR3 region: CASSQGRATSGGVGAKNIQYF.

The chain carries TRBV20-1 and TRBJ2-3; TCRdb picks TRBD1, but there is no DNA to check that call. Per the germline V gene, CDR1 is DFQATT and CDR2 is SNEGSKA (reference sequence). CDR3 length: 16 residues. CDR3 amino acids: CSARDYWGAVTDTQYF.

The rearrangement joins TRBV20-1 to TRBJ2-5. The CDR3 covers 11 residues. Germline V CDR1 and CDR2: DFQATT, SNEGSKA (reference sequence). The CDR3 reads CSATDQETQYF.

This chain joins TRBV5-1 and TRBJ1-4. This CDR3 has 14 amino acids. The germline V gene has CDR1 SGHRS and CDR2 YFSETQ. CDR3 loop: CASSRTDYNEKLFF.

The genes are TRBV24-1 and TRBJ2-5; TCRdb's assignment of TRBD2 cannot be checked, as there is no DNA. The germline V gene has CDR1 KGHDR and CDR2 SFDVKD. The CDR3 extends over 15 amino acids. This CDR3 is CATSTSMAGGETQYF.

The V gene is TRBV29-1, the J gene TRBJ1-2; TCRdb returns TRBD1, unconfirmable since there is no DNA. The germline V gene has CDR1 SQVTM and CDR2 ANQGSEA. The CDR3 loop spans 14 amino acids. The CDR3: CSVDPRGFNYGYTF.

The gene calls are TRBV5-1 and TRBJ2-2; the TCRdb call, TRBD2, lacks DNA for checking. Germline lookup yields CDR1 SGHRS and CDR2 YFSETQ. The CDR3 loop spans 16 amino acids. This chain's CDR3 is CASSFSGGAGGGELFF.

CDR3 residues: CASTLQRGATDTQYF. This chain joins TRBV7-2 and TRBJ2-3; the TRBD2 assignment by TCRdb is unverifiable without DNA. The germline V gene encodes CDR1 SGHTA and CDR2 FQGNSA. The CDR3 is 15 amino acids.

The chain employs TRBV5-1 and TRBJ2-5; the D gene TCRdb calls, TRBD1, cannot be checked with no DNA. Germline CDR1 reads SGHRS; CDR2 reads YFSETQ. This CDR3 has 15 residues. The CDR3: CASNIVPQGQETQYF.